This TCR beta chain was sequenced in a study of T cells in Graves' hyperthyroidism and ophthalmopathy. The study's findings and limits: Blood shared most expanded thyroid clonotypes above 0.001.

Using RNA transcripts as the source, TCR beta CDR3 regions were amplified. The HTBI primer set served for first-round RT-PCR of the TCR CDR3. TCRdb passed the multiplex PCR reads through MiXCR, listing each CDR3 protein once. There are 500,000 to 800,000 distinct CDR3 sequences in the sample; 45% occur only once, and 6.5% to 9% lies in the top ten. Comments on this clonotype: Its specificity is not known.

The sample comprised peripheral blood or thyroid tissue (not recorded which). The receptor comes from an adult man with Graves' disease, either hyperthyroidism or ophthalmopathy (not recorded which).

CDR3 sequence: CASIGQGFEKLFF. The CDR3 DNA sequence: TGTGCCAGCATCGGACAGGGTTTTGAAAAACTGTTTTTT. The chain links TRBV25-1 to TRBJ1-4; 8 bases fit TRBD1. The CDR3 sequence is 13 residues long. V gave up 7 bases and J gave up 7 bases; unmatched junction bases: 5. Germline CDR1 MGHDK, CDR2 SYGVNS.